The 19 T cell receptor beta chains below come from one sample, sequenced in a study of vaccination effects on CD4 cells after COVID-19. Which antigens these TCRs recognize remains unknown. Only in-frame clones appear in the TCRdb table, and some are missing; sequencing was by immunoSEQ multiplex PCR. The data contain 20,000 to 25,000 clones, 60% to 75% of them singletons. Expansion with viral peptide pools was applied to antigen-specific CD4+ T cells by the ViraFEST assay prior to sequencing. Researchers isolated CD4+ T cells once less than twelve days of culture had elapsed. Previously uninfected by SARS-CoV-2, the vaccine recipients also showed negative nucleocapsid antibodies. Sample: CD4+ T cells from PBMCs cultured with HCoV-OC43 spike peptides, taken before COVID-19 vaccination. Subset specified: HCoV-OC43 spike overlapping peptide pool stimulation. The receptor source for this set is a human donor who received a COVID-19 vaccine.

This clone is a singleton in its sample. The chain uses TRBV5-1 and TRBJ1-6; D remains unclear. V dropped 1 base and J dropped 11 bases, with 16 bases sitting between them. The CDR3 has 15 residues. The germline gives CDR1 SGHRS, CDR2 YFSETQ. The DNA for the CDR3 is TGCGCCAGCAGCTTGACGGGAACATCTGACCCACCCCTCCACTTT. Encoded protein: CASSLTGTSDPPLHF.

V usage is TRBV5-1 and J usage is TRBJ1-1, with D perhaps matching TRBD1 (6 bases). Per germline, CDR1 SGHRS and CDR2 YFSETQ. The CDR3 extends over 16 amino acids. V shed 1 base and J shed 0 bases, with 13 bases lying between them. The CDR3 DNA reads as TGCGCCAGCAGCTTGCCGGGGGGCATTATGAACACTGAAGCTTTCTTT. Translating it yields CASSLPGGIMNTEAFF.

This sequence joins TRBV25-1 and TRBJ2-1; D is uncertain. The germline V gene encodes CDR1 MGHDK and CDR2 SYGVNS. CDR3 length: 13 residues. Trimming pared 5 bases from V and 8 bases from J, leaving 13 bases between. The CDR3 region has the DNA TGTGCCAGCAGTTCAACAACCGAGGATGAGCAGTTCTTC. It yields the protein CASSSTTEDEQFF.

This clone has just one count. The chain recombines TRBV27 with TRBJ2-3; the D gene is possibly TRBD1 (5 bases). V lost 6 bases and J lost 7, with 26 bases in between. This CDR3 has 17 residues. CDR1 is MNHEY and CDR2 is SMNVEV in the germline V gene (reference sequence). The CDR3 region has the DNA TGTGCCAGCAGCCCAACAGGTTCCGTGGTAGCCCACAATACGCAGTATTTT. Translation: CASSPTGSVVAHNTQYF.

This clone has only a few counts. The rearrangement uses TRBV13 and TRBJ1-4; the D gene is possibly TRBD1 (6 bases). The germline CDR1 and CDR2 sequences are PRHDT and FYEKMQ (reference sequence). This CDR3 is built from 18 residues. The germline V and J ends were trimmed by 4 bases and 8 bases, with 26 bases remaining between them. The CDR3 DNA reads TGTGCCAGCAGCTCAAGAAAGCCCCCCGACAGGATTTCGGAAAAACTGTTTTTT. This sequence encodes CASSSRKPPDRISEKLFF.

The chain recombines TRBV5-1 with TRBJ2-3, with D tentatively TRBD1 (6 bases). This CDR3 has 18 amino acids. Trimming stripped 6 bases from V and 0 bases from J, with 23 bases between. The germline gives CDR1 SGHRS, CDR2 YFSETQ. CDR3 sequence (DNA): TGCGCCAGCAAAGCAGTGGGGGCCCTACCAGCTAGCACAGATACGCAGTATTTT. Amino acids: CASKAVGALPASTDTQYF.

This chain links TRBV5-8 with TRBJ1-4, with D maybe TRBD1 (6 bases). The V gene lost 5 bases and the J gene lost 7 bases, with 18 bases spanning the gap. The CDR3 is made up of 15 amino acids. The germline CDR1 and CDR2 sequences are SGHTS and YDEGEE. CDR3 sequence (DNA): TGTGCCAGCAGTCAACAGGGTGGCGGGGGTGAAAAACTGTTTTTT. As protein: CASSQQGGGGEKLFF.

The V gene is TRBV12-3 or TRBV12-4, the J gene TRBJ1-5; TRBD1 matches 11 bases. J gave up 5 bases and V 6 bases, and 0 bases lay outside the gene matches. The CDR3 runs to 13 residues. The CDR3 bases are TGTGCCAGCAGGGGACAGGGGGATCAGCCCCAGCATTTT. It is translated as CASRGQGDQPQHF.

The chain links TRBV3-1 (or the pseudogene TRBV3-2) to TRBJ2-7; perhaps TRBD2 as D (7 bases). The germline V gene has CDR1 LGHDT and CDR2 YNNKEL (reference sequence). The CDR3 is made up of 15 amino acids. The V end lost 0 bases, the J end lost 6 bases, and 15 bases lay between the germline ends. CDR3 protein: CASSQEGGRGGEQYF. CDR3 sequence (DNA): TGTGCCAGCAGCCAAGAGGGCGGGAGAGGGGGCGAGCAGTACTTC.

J is TRBJ2-3 and V is TRBV5-1; 8 bases match TRBD2. Germline CDR1 is SGHRS and CDR2 is YFSETQ. With V trimmed by 5 bases and J by 0 bases, 5 bases remained unmatched. The CDR3 runs 15 residues. The CDR3 loop reads CASRGSGTSTDTQYF. DNA of the CDR3: TGCGCCAGCAGGGGTAGCGGGACTAGCACAGATACGCAGTATTTT. Full variable domain (rest looked up from reference TRBV5-1 and TRBJ2-3): KAGVTQTPRYLIKTRGQQVTLSCSPISGHRSVSWYQQTPGQGLQFLFEYFSETQRNKGNFPGRFSGRQFSNSRSEMNVSTLELGDSALYLCASRGSGTSTDTQYFGPGTRLTVL.

The V and J genes are TRBV5-1 and TRBJ2-7, with TRBD2 matching 12 bases. Trimming at V came to 4 bases and at J to 5 bases, leaving 10 bases not matched to a gene. CDR1 SGHRS and CDR2 YFSETQ come from the germline V gene. The CDR3 extends over 16 amino acids. CDR3 nucleotide sequence: TGCGCCAGCAGCCGGAGACTAGCGGGAGAATGGGACGAGCAGTACTTC. It translates to CASSRRLAGEWDEQYF.

The CDR3 DNA sequence: TGTGCCAGCAGCTCGAGGGAACAGGGGGCCGCCGGGGAGCTGTTTTTT. It translates to CASSSREQGAAGELFF. The chain couples TRBV7-2 to TRBJ2-2; 9 bases match TRBD1. Losses at the gene ends were 4 bases for V and 6 bases for J; bases not matched to a gene: 9. The CDR3 is 16 residues long. Germline V lookup: CDR1 SGHTA, CDR2 FQGNSA.

The V call is TRBV5-1, the J call TRBJ1-1; D ambiguous. Germline CDR1 SGHRS, CDR2 YFSETQ. V was pared by 2 bases and J by 11 bases, with 16 bases between. The CDR3 covers 13 residues. The CDR3 coding sequence is TGCGCCAGCAGCTTACTAGCCCCTTCTCGGGCTTTCTTT. It is translated as CASSLLAPSRAFF.

The genes are TRBV12-3 or TRBV12-4 and TRBJ1-1, with D hard to call. This CDR3 is built from 13 residues. Trimming pared 3 bases from V and 1 base from J, leaving 6 bases between. The CDR3 region has the DNA TGTGCCAGCAGTTTTGGTCGGAACACTGAAGCTTTCTTT. Its translation: CASSFGRNTEAFF.

CDR3 in amino acids: CASSLYGGDAYEQYF. For the CDR3, the DNA is TGTGCCAGCAGCTTATATGGGGGGGATGCGTACGAGCAGTACTTC. J is TRBJ2-7 and V is TRBV7-9, with 7 bases fitting TRBD2. The ends lost 2 bases at V and 4 bases at J; junction bases unmatched: 8. The CDR3 is 15 amino acids. Germline CDR1 and CDR2: SEHNR and FQNEAQ (reference sequence).

The chain recombines TRBV19 with TRBJ1-2, with 7 positions matching TRBD1. V trimming: 4 bases; J trimming: 7 bases; junction bases outside the gene matches: 12. The V gene's germline CDR1 is LNHDA and CDR2 SQIVND (reference sequence). The CDR3 contains 15 residues. The CDR3, as DNA: TGTGCCAGTAGTACGACTAGACAGGGTGGAGGTGGCTACACCTTC. Its translation: CASSTTRQGGGGYTF.

This clone was recorded only once. V gene TRBV12-3 or TRBV12-4 combines with J gene TRBJ2-2; tentative D call: TRBD1 (5 bases). This CDR3 is 13 amino acids long. Deletions cut 2 bases from V and 4 bases from J, with 5 bases between. As DNA, the CDR3 is TGTGCCAGCAGTTTACAGGGCACCGGGGAGCTGTTTTTT. Translated, it gives CASSLQGTGELFF.

The chain combines TRBV3-1 (or the pseudogene TRBV3-2) with TRBJ2-7; D may be TRBD2 (6 bases). The germline V and J ends were trimmed by 2 bases and 7 bases, with 18 bases remaining between them. The CDR3 sequence is 15 residues long. Germline loops: CDR1 LGHDT, CDR2 YNNKEL (reference sequence). The CDR3 nucleotides read TGTGCCAGCAGCCAACCCGGGACTGGCCCCGGTGAGCAGTACTTC. The encoded protein is CASSQPGTGPGEQYF.

This chain uses TRBV12-3 or TRBV12-4 with TRBJ2-7; no clear D gene. V dropped 0 bases and J dropped 9 bases, with 6 bases sitting between them. This CDR3 region has 11 residues. This chain's CDR3 is CASSLAPWQYF. For the CDR3, the DNA is TGTGCCAGCAGTTTAGCGCCTTGGCAGTACTTC.